This TCR beta chain was retrieved from a study of T-cell memory formation after mild COVID-19. Ten or more counts support this clonotype. MiXCR, applied by TCRdb to the 5' RACE reads, yields one record per CDR3 protein. This table has tens of thousands of distinct CDR3 sequences, around 7.2% appearing once. This sequence was found in an adult woman who had mild COVID-19 (a few samples of this study predate the infection). Cell type and time point are not known. Sequencing was carried out using PBMCs or a T cell subset sorted from them (not recorded which).

CDR3 sequence reads: CASSPYRGTDTQYF. The CDR3 DNA sequence: TGCGCCAGCAGCCCATACCGGGGAACAGATACGCAGTATTTT. The genes are TRBV4-3 and TRBJ2-3, with D tentatively TRBD2 (5 bases). The germline V and J ends were trimmed by 4 bases and 3 bases, with 11 bases remaining between them. The CDR3 length is 14 residues. CDR1 is LGHNA, CDR2 YSLEER, per germline.